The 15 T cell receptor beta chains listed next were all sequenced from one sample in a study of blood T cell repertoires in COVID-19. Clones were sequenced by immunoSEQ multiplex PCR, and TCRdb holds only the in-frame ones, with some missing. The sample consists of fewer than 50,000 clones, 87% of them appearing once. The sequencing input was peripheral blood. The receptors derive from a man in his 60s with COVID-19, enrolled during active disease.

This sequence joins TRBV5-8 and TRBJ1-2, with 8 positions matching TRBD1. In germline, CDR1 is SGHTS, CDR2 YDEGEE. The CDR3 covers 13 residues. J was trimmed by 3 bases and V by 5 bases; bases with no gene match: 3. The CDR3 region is CASSNRGYYGYTF. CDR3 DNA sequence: TGTGCCAGCAGTAACAGGGGGTACTATGGCTACACCTTC. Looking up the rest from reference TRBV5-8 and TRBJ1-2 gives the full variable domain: EAGVTQSPTHLIKTRGQQATLRCSPISGHTSVYWYQQALGLGLQFLLWYDEGEERNRGNFPPRFSGRQFPNYSSELNVNALELEDSALYLCASSNRGYYGYTFGSGTRLTVV.

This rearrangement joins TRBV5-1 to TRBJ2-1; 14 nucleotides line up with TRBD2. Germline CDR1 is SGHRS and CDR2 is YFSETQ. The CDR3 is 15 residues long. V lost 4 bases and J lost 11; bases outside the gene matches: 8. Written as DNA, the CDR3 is TGCGCCAGCAGCGCTACCGGGACTAGCGGGAGCCAGCAGTTCTTC. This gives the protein CASSATGTSGSQQFF.

The CDR3 here is CASSKKKEGSTEAFF. The CDR3 region has the DNA TGTGCCAGCAGCAAAAAGAAGGAGGGTAGCACTGAAGCTTTCTTT. The genes are TRBV21-1 and TRBJ1-1. TRBV21-1 constitutes a pseudogene. This CDR3 has 15 residues.

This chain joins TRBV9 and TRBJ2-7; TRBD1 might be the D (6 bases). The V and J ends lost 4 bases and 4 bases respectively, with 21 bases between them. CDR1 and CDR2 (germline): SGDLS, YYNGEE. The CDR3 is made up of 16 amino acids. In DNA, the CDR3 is TGTGCCAGCAGCCCCCAGAGGGGGACCGGGGTTTACGAGCAGTACTTC. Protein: CASSPQRGTGVYEQYF.

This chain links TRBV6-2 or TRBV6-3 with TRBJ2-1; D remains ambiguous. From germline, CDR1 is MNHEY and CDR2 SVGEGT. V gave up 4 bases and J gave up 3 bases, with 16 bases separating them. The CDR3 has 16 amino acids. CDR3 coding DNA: TGTGCCAGCAGTTCCCAAGGAGCCGAGAACTACAATGAGCAGTTCTTC. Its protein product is CASSSQGAENYNEQFF.

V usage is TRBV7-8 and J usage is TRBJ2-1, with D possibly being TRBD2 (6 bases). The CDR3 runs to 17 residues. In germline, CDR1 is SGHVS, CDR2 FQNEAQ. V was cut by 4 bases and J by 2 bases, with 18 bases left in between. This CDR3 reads CASSSGPGLDTYNEQFF. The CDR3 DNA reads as TGTGCCAGCAGCTCCGGCCCGGGACTCGACACCTACAATGAGCAGTTCTTC.

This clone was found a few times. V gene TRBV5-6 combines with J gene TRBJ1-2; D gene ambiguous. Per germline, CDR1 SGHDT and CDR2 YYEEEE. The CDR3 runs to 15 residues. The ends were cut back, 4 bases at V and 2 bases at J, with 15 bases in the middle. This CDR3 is CASSLSGTSNYGYTF. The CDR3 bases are TGTGCCAGCAGCCTAAGCGGAACGAGCAACTATGGCTACACCTTC.

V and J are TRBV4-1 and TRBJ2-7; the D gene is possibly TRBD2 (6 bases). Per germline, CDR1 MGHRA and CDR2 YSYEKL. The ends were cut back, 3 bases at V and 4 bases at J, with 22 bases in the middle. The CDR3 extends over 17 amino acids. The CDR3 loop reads CASSQGRSSSDAYEQYF. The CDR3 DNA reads TGCGCCAGCAGCCAGGGTAGATCGTCTAGCGACGCGTACGAGCAGTACTTC.

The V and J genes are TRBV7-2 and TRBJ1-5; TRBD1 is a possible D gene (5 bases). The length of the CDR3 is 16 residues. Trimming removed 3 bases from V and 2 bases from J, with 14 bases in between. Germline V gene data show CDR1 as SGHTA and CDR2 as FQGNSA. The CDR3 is CASSFGGGMGNQPQHF. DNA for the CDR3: TGTGCCAGCAGCTTCGGGGGGGGTATGGGCAATCAGCCCCAGCATTTT. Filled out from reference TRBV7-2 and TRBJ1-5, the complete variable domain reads GAGVSQSPSNKVTEKGKDVELRCDPISGHTALYWYRQSLGQGLEFLIYFQGNSAPDKSGLPSDRFSAERTGGSVSTLTIQRTQQEDSAVYLCASSFGGGMGNQPQHFGDGTRLSIL.

The chain's CDR3 is CASSLAGTSAASSYNEQFF. The CDR3 DNA reads TGTGCCAGCTCACTTGCCGGGACTAGCGCGGCGAGCTCCTACAATGAGCAGTTCTTC. This chain connects TRBV18 to TRBJ2-1; 10 bases line up with TRBD2. The trim removed 4 bases at V and 0 bases at J, leaving 12 bases unmatched. CDR3 length: 19 amino acids. The germline CDR1 and CDR2 sequences are KGHSH and LQKENI.

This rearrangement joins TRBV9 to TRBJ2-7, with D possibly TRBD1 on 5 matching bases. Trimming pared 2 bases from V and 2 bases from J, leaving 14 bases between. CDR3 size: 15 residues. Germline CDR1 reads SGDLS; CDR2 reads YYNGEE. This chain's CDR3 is CASSVSPDSTYEQYF. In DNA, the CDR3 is TGTGCCAGCAGCGTCTCCCCCGACAGTACCTACGAGCAGTACTTC.

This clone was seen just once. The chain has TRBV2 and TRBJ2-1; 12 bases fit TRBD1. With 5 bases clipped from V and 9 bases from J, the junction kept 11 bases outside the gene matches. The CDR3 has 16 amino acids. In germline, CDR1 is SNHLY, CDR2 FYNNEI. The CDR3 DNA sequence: TGTGCCAGCAGTCCTCATCTCGGGACAGGGGGCATTGAGCAGTTCTTC. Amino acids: CASSPHLGTGGIEQFF.

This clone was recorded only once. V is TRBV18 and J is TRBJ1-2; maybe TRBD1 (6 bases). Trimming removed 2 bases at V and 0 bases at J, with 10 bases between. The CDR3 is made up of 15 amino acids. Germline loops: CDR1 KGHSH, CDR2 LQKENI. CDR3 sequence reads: CASSPRQDPNYGYTF. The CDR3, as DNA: TGTGCCAGCTCACCAAGACAGGACCCTAACTATGGCTACACCTTC.

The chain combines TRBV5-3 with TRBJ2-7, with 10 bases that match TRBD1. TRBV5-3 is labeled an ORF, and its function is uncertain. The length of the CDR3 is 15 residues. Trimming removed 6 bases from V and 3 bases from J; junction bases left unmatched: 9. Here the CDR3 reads CARTHWDRGYYEQYF. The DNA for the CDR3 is TGTGCCAGAACCCATTGGGACAGGGGATACTACGAGCAGTACTTC.

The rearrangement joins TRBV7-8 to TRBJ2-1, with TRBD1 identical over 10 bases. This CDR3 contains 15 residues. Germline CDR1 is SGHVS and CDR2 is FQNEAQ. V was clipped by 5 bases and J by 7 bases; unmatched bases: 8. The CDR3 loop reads CASSLDRGLGNEQFF. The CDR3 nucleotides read TGTGCCAGCAGCCTAGACAGGGGGCTGGGGAATGAGCAGTTCTTC. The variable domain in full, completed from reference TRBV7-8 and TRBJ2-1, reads GAGVSQSPRYKVAKRGQDVALRCDPISGHVSLFWYQQALGQGPEFLTYFQNEAQLDKSGLPSDRFFAERPEGSVSTLKIQRTQQEDSAVYLCASSLDRGLGNEQFFGPGTRLTVL.